This entry is about one T cell receptor beta chain. Its antigen is not known. Cells were stimulated nonspecifically with anti-CD3/anti-CD28 magnetic beads. CD4+ T cells upregulating both CD40 ligand and CD69 were sorted as responding cells. Donors were HIV-1-infected adults who began suppressive ART during chronic infection. Donors had undetectable plasma HIV-1 RNA, under 50 copies/mL, for 4+ years. The libraries were made with immunoSEQ version 4 in survey mode. Method: immunoSEQ multiplex PCR; TCRdb's copy keeps in-frame clones and lacks some. Of 37,000 or so clones in the sample, approximately 88% are singletons; the top ten hold approximately 1.2%. This record comes from a study of persistence of HIV-infected CD4 T cells. Study-wide points: Within sorted populations, more oligoclonal TCRs accompanied more oligoclonal proviruses. Compared with CD3/CD28-stimulated cells, CMV- and Gag-responding cells showed lower TCRbeta richness.

Germline CDR1 reads MDHEN; CDR2 reads SYDVKM. CDR3 length: 15 residues. J lost 0 bases, V lost 6 bases, and 3 bases had no gene match. The material sequenced was CD4+ T cells sorted from PBMCs after roughly 18-hour stimulation, taken from a patient who received antiretroviral therapy. The chain carries TRBV28 and TRBJ2-1; TRBD1 matches at 9 bases. This clonotype originated in an adult man with HIV who was CMV-seropositive. In DNA form, the CDR3 reads TGTGCCAGCAGGAAGGACAGGGGCTCCTACAATGAGCAGTTCTTC. Its translation: CASRKDRGSYNEQFF.